This TCR beta chain was identified in a study of post-analysis software for immune sequencing data. Study background: Relapsing-remitting, secondary progressive and progressive-relapsing multiple sclerosis were all included among the disease courses.

Overall study findings and caveats: Multiple sclerosis patients had significantly lower normalized Chao1 diversity than controls. Four to six TRBV segments (TRBV5-6, TRBV5-1 and TRBV20-1 among them) occurred more frequently in patients than in controls.

As for this clonotype: Its antigen is as yet unknown.

Sequencing libraries made from TCR beta cDNA carried unique molecular identifiers. Between about 0.85 and 11 million T cells gave rise to some 490,000 cDNA molecules. MiXCR was run by TCRdb on the PCR reads, yielding one entry per CDR3 protein. Of more than 450,000 distinct CDR3 sequences listed, around a third are singletons. CDR1 is DFQATT and CDR2 is SNEGSKA in the germline V gene (reference sequence). V lost 1 base and J 1 base, leaving 11 bases between the germline ends. There are 15 residues in the CDR3. Source material: blood. The TCR comes from a girl aged 2 to 17 with multiple sclerosis. The gene calls are TRBV20-1 and TRBJ1-5; the D gene is possibly TRBD1 (5 bases). The CDR3 sequence: CSARAPGGSNQPQHF. CDR3 DNA sequence: TGCAGTGCTAGAGCCCCCGGGGGGAGCAATCAGCCCCAGCATTTT.